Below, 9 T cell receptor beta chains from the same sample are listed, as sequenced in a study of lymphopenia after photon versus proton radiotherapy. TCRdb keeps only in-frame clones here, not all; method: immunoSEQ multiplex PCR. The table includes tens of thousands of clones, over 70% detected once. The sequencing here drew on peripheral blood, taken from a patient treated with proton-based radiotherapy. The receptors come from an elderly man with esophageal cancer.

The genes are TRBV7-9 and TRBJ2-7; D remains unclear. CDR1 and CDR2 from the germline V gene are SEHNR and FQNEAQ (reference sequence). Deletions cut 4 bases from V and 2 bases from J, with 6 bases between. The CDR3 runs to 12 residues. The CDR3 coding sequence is TGTGCCAGCAGCTCACAGACCTACGAGCAGTACTTC. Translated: CASSSQTYEQYF. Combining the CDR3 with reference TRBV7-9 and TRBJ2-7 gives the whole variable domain DTGVSQNPRHKITKRGQNVTFRCDPISEHNRLYWYRQTLGQGPEFLTYFQNEAQLEKSRLLSDRFSAERPKGSFSTLEIQRTEQGDSAMYLCASSSQTYEQYFGPGTRLTVT.

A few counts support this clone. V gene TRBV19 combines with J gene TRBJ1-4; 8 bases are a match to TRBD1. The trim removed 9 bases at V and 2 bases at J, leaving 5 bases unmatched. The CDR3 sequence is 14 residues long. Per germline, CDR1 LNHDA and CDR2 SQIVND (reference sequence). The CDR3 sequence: CASRDRRTNEKLFF. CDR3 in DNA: TGTGCCAGCAGGGACAGGCGGACTAATGAAAAACTGTTTTTT.

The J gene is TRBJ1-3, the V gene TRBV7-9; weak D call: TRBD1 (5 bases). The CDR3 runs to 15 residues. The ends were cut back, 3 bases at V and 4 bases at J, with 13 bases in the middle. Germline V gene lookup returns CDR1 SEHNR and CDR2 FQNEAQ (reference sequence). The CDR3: CASSLNGALGNTIYF. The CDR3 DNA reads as TGTGCCAGCAGCTTGAACGGGGCGCTAGGAAACACCATATATTTT.

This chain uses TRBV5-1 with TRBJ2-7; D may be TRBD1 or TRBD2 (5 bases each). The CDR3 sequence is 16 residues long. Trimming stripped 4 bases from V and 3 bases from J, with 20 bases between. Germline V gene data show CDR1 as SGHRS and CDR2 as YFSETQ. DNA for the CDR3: TGCGCCAGCAGCCCGGGACCTCCTCAGTCGGACTACGAGCAGTACTTC. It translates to CASSPGPPQSDYEQYF.

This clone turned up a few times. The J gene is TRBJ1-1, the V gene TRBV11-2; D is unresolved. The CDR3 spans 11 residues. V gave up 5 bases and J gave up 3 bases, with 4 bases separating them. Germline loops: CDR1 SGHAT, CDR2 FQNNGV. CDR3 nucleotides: TGTGCCAGCAGCAGAGACACTGAAGCTTTCTTT. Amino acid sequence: CASSRDTEAFF.

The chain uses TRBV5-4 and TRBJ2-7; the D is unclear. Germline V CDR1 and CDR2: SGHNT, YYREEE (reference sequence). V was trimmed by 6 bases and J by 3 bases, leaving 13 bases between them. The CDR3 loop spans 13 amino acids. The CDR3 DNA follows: TGTGCCAGCACGGCGAGCCCGGGCTACGAGCAGTACTTC. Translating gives CASTASPGYEQYF.

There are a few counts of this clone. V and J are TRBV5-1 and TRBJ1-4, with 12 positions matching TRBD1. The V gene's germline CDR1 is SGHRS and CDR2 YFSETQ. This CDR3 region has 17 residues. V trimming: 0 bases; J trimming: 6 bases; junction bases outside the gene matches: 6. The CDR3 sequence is CASSLARDRGQDEKLFF. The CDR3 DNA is TGCGCCAGCAGCTTGGCCCGGGACAGGGGGCAGGATGAAAAACTGTTTTTT.

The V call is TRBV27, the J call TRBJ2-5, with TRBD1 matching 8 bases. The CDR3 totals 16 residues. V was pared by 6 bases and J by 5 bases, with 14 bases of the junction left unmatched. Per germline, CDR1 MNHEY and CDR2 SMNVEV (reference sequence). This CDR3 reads CASRTPTRGRGETQYF. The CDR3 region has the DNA TGTGCCAGCAGGACTCCAACCAGGGGGCGCGGGGAGACCCAGTACTTC.

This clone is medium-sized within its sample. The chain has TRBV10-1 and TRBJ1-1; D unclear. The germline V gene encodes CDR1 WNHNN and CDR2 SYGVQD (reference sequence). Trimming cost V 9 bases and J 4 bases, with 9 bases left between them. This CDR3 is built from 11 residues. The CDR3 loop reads CARTEATEAFF. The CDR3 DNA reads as TGCGCCAGAACAGAAGCCACTGAAGCTTTCTTT.